What follows are 31 T cell receptor beta chains derived from one specimen sequenced in a study of blood T cells in healthy people across ages. It was with a sample-barcoded 5' primer and a J-beta primer mix that a second PCR of roughly 7 to 12 cycles was run. TCRdb re-derived calls from the 5' RACE reads in MiXCR, one entry per CDR3 protein. There are 1.4 million to 1.5 million distinct CDR3 sequences in the sample; around 39% occur only once, and approximately 7.9% lies in the top ten. Material for sequencing was blood. The source of these receptors is a woman between 18 and 30 years old in good health.

The rearrangement joins TRBV12-3 or TRBV12-4 to TRBJ1-1; D unclear. CDR3 size: 13 residues. Trimming stripped 5 bases from V and 5 bases from J, with 12 bases between. The CDR3 loop is CASSRSGETEAFF. The CDR3 coding sequence is TGTGCCAGCAGTCGGAGCGGGGAGACTGAAGCTTTCTTT.

The chain has TRBV2 and TRBJ2-2; possibly TRBD2 for D (5 bases). V lost 5 bases, J lost 4 bases, and 11 bases lay in between. Germline loops: CDR1 SNHLY, CDR2 FYNNEI. This CDR3 is built from 14 residues. This chain's CDR3 is CASSFDYITGELFF. Written as DNA, the CDR3 is TGTGCCAGCAGTTTCGACTACATCACCGGGGAGCTGTTTTTT.

The J gene is TRBJ1-2, the V gene TRBV5-1; 7 nucleotides line up with TRBD1. CDR3 length: 14 residues. From germline, CDR1 is SGHRS and CDR2 YFSETQ. The ends lost 0 bases at V and 5 bases at J; junction bases unmatched: 4. CDR3 nucleotide sequence: TGCGCCAGCAGCTTGGAAGTGACAGGGTATGGCTACACCTTC. Translated: CASSLEVTGYGYTF.

In regard to this clonotype: The junction departs from germline at one end; a sequencing error may be responsible. The rearrangement uses TRBV7-6 and TRBJ1-3, with D unresolved. CDR3 length equals 14 residues. Per the germline V gene, CDR1 is SGHVS and CDR2 is FNYEAQ. DNA of the CDR3: TGTGCCAGCAGCTTAGGAGGCCCTGGAAACACCACATATTTT. This encodes CASSLGGPGNTTYF.

This clonotype was seen repeatedly, ten times or more. The CDR3 coding sequence is TGTGCCAGCAGACTAGCGGGGACAGATACGCAGTATTTT. This gives the protein CASRLAGTDTQYF. V is TRBV12-3 or TRBV12-4 and J is TRBJ2-3; 10 nucleotides match TRBD2. The V segment lost 6 bases and the J segment 3 bases; nucleotides outside the gene matches: 0. The CDR3 contains 13 residues.

CDR3: CASRVAATDTQYF. As DNA, the CDR3 is TGTGCCAGCAGGGTAGCGGCCACAGATACGCAGTATTTT. The chain has TRBV6-2 or TRBV6-3 and TRBJ2-3; D perhaps matches TRBD2 (6 bases). Germline CDR1 reads MNHEY; CDR2 reads SVGEGT. V lost 6 bases to trimming and J lost 2 bases, with 9 bases between them. The CDR3 consists of 13 residues.

The chain uses TRBV20-1 and TRBJ2-1; TRBD2 matches 9 bases. The CDR3 totals 18 residues. Losses at the gene ends were 0 bases for V and 0 bases for J; bases not matched to a gene: 9. Germline V gives CDR1 DFQATT, CDR2 SNEGSKA (reference sequence). The CDR3 coding sequence is TGCAGTGCTAGAGATAGGCTAGCGGGAAAAAGCTCCTACAATGAGCAGTTCTTC. Its translation: CSARDRLAGKSSYNEQFF.

The chain combines TRBV7-9 with TRBJ2-3, with 11 positions matching TRBD2. This CDR3 has 19 amino acids. J gave up 3 bases and V 5 bases, and 16 bases lay outside the gene matches. Germline CDR1 is SEHNR and CDR2 is FQNEAQ (reference sequence). CDR3 coding DNA: TGTGCCAGCAGCCGGCGCGGCGGACTAGCGGGCGATCAGACAGATACGCAGTATTTT. It encodes CASSRRGGLAGDQTDTQYF.

This chain connects TRBV27 to TRBJ1-2; maybe TRBD1 (5 bases). The CDR3 extends over 15 amino acids. V gave up 1 base and J gave up 3 bases, with 12 bases separating them. CDR1 and CDR2 (germline): MNHEY, SMNVEV (reference sequence). The CDR3 spells CASSLYPGIDYGYTF. The CDR3 DNA reads TGTGCCAGCAGTTTATACCCAGGGATTGACTATGGCTACACCTTC.

A few counts support this clonotype. V gene TRBV10-3 combines with J gene TRBJ2-1; D is ambiguous. The CDR3 is 11 residues long. Trimming left V 0 bases short and J 9 bases short, with 3 bases between. The germline CDR1 and CDR2 sequences are ENHRY and SYGVKD. The CDR3 here is CAISESFEQFF. The CDR3 nucleotides are TGTGCCATCAGTGAGTCGTTTGAGCAGTTCTTC.

This chain connects TRBV27 to TRBJ2-5; 9 bases match TRBD2. The germline gives CDR1 MNHEY, CDR2 SMNVEV (reference sequence). The CDR3 runs 16 residues. V was pared by 3 bases and J by 5 bases, with 10 bases of the junction left unmatched. The CDR3 DNA is TGTGCCAGCAGTTTGGTGATAGCGGGAGTCTATGAGACCCAGTACTTC. Translation gives CASSLVIAGVYETQYF.

The chain is built from TRBV6-1 and TRBJ1-6; D is perhaps TRBD1 (6 bases). Germline V gene sequence: CDR1 MNHNS, CDR2 SASEGT. The V gene lost 2 bases and the J gene lost 7 bases, with 12 bases spanning the gap. This CDR3 spans 15 amino acids. The DNA of the CDR3 is TGTGCCAGCAGTGAATCGTTTGGGGGCAATTCACCCCTCCACTTT. Residues: CASSESFGGNSPLHF.

This clonotype occurred a few times. The chain uses TRBV29-1 and TRBJ2-3, with TRBD2 identical over 8 bases. This CDR3 has 17 residues. After removal of 7 bases from V and 0 bases from J, the junction contained 15 bases not matched to a gene. Germline-derived CDR1 and CDR2 are SQVTM and ANQGSEA. The CDR3 region is CSGDGLAYDSSTDTQYF. CDR3 DNA: TGCAGCGGGGATGGACTAGCCTATGACTCTAGCACAGATACGCAGTATTTT.

This clonotype was seen more than once but under ten times. The gene calls are TRBV7-9 and TRBJ1-5; tentatively, D is TRBD1 (5 bases). Trimming removed 5 bases from V and 5 bases from J, with 13 bases in between. The CDR3 runs 14 residues. The V gene's germline CDR1 is SEHNR and CDR2 FQNEAQ (reference sequence). CDR3 bases: TGTGCCAGCAGCCTGAGGGACGGAGATCAGCCCCAGCATTTT. Translation gives CASSLRDGDQPQHF.

The rearrangement uses TRBV27 and TRBJ1-5; no clear D. CDR1 is MNHEY, CDR2 SMNVEV, per germline (reference sequence). V lost 5 bases, J lost 1 base, and 9 bases lay in between. The CDR3 is 14 amino acids. CDR3 bases: TGTGCCAGCAGTGTATTGGCGAGCAATCAGCCCCAGCATTTT. Its protein product is CASSVLASNQPQHF.

The chain carries TRBV20-1 and TRBJ1-2; a weak D match, TRBD1 (6 bases). The CDR3 runs 10 residues. Germline V lookup: CDR1 DFQATT, CDR2 SNEGSKA (reference sequence). With 5 bases removed from V and 10 bases from J, the gap between germline ends came to 11 bases. The CDR3 nucleotides read TGCAGTGCTGAGAGGGGGGCCTACACCTTC. Residues: CSAERGAYTF.

This clonotype was recorded a few times. The chain has TRBV29-1 and TRBJ2-1, with D perhaps matching TRBD2 (6 bases). The J call may be wrong; the DNA end is better matched by TRBJ2-7. The CDR3 has 16 residues. The germline gives CDR1 SQVTM, CDR2 ANQGSEA. CDR3 residues: CSVEGGERGSYNEQYF. CDR3 sequence (DNA): TGCAGCGTTGAAGGGGGGGAACGGGGGTCCTACAATGAGCAGTACTTC.

There are a few counts of this clonotype. V is TRBV6-6 and J is TRBJ2-2; weak D call: TRBD2 (6 bases). V was shortened by 0 bases and J by 0 bases, with 8 bases between the two germline ends. Germline V gene sequence: CDR1 MNHNY, CDR2 SVGAGI (reference sequence). This CDR3 spans 16 amino acids. CDR3 protein: CASSYSSGANTGELFF. CDR3 sequence (DNA): TGTGCCAGCAGTTACTCCTCGGGGGCGAACACCGGGGAGCTGTTTTTT.

The chain carries TRBV5-1 and TRBJ2-1; D might be TRBD1 or TRBD2, each matching 5 bases. The J call may not be correct, given that the DNA end is closer to TRBJ2-7. CDR3 length: 14 residues. Germline-derived CDR1 and CDR2 are SGHRS and YFSETQ. CDR3 in DNA: TGCGCCAGCAGCCAAGGGACGCCGTACAATGAGCAGTACTTC. It codes for CASSQGTPYNEQYF.

The V call is TRBV11-2, the J call TRBJ1-1; maybe TRBD1 (6 bases). This CDR3 spans 13 amino acids. CDR1 and CDR2 (germline): SGHAT, FQNNGV. Trimming shortened V by 4 bases and J by 6 bases, and 12 bases separated the two germline ends. The chain's CDR3 is CASSSRGWAEAFF. The CDR3 nucleotides read TGTGCCAGCAGCTCCAGGGGCTGGGCTGAAGCTTTCTTT.

Only a few counts were recorded for this clonotype. V and J are TRBV15 and TRBJ2-7; maybe TRBD2 (5 bases). The V end was cut by 0 bases, the J end by 4 bases, with 7 bases between. The CDR3 is 13 residues long. The V gene's germline CDR1 is LNHNV and CDR2 YYDKDF (reference sequence). The DNA for the CDR3 is TGTGCCACCAGCAGAGATGAGGGATACGAGCAGTACTTC. This translates into CATSRDEGYEQYF.

The chain carries TRBV20-1 and TRBJ2-7; 7 positions match TRBD2. This CDR3 is built from 13 residues. Germline V lookup: CDR1 DFQATT, CDR2 SNEGSKA (reference sequence). The junction had 4 bases not matched to a gene; V was cut back by 2 bases and J by 3 bases. Written as DNA, the CDR3 is TGCAGTGCTAGATTGCTAGCGGACTACGAGCAGTACTTC. This codes for CSARLLADYEQYF.

V is TRBV7-9 and J is TRBJ1-2; D not certain. V gave up 4 bases and J gave up 0 bases, with 12 bases separating them. Germline CDR1 reads SEHNR; CDR2 reads FQNEAQ (reference sequence). The CDR3 loop spans 15 amino acids. Written as DNA, the CDR3 is TGTGCCAGCAGCTACTGGGAATCCCCTAACTATGGCTACACCTTC. The encoded protein is CASSYWESPNYGYTF.

The chain links TRBV5-1 to TRBJ1-2; 9 positions agree with TRBD1. The V segment lost 0 bases and the J segment 5 bases; nucleotides outside the gene matches: 5. The CDR3 has 15 residues. Germline V gene lookup returns CDR1 SGHRS and CDR2 YFSETQ. CDR3 sequence reads: CASSLGAGQGYGYTF. For the CDR3, the DNA is TGCGCCAGCAGCTTGGGTGCGGGACAGGGTTATGGCTACACCTTC.

In this sample, this clonotype turned up a few times. V is TRBV27 and J is TRBJ2-5; D call uncertain. The end of the DNA is better explained by TRBJ2-7, so the J call may be wrong. This CDR3 contains 13 residues. Germline V gene data show CDR1 as MNHEY and CDR2 as SMNVEV (reference sequence). This CDR3 is CASSLGQLGEQYF. CDR3 coding DNA: TGTGCCAGCAGTTTAGGGCAACTCGGCGAGCAGTACTTC.

The sample holds a few counts of this clonotype. The chain has TRBV20-1 and TRBJ2-1; 9 bases line up with TRBD2. The V and J ends lost 1 base and 2 bases, in that order; junction bases with no gene match: 6. The CDR3 is 16 amino acids. Germline CDR1 reads DFQATT; CDR2 reads SNEGSKA (reference sequence). CDR3 sequence: CSARAGGGGPYNEQFF. The CDR3 bases are TGCAGTGCTAGAGCCGGCGGGGGGGGCCCCTACAATGAGCAGTTCTTC.

This clonotype was seen just once. The V and J genes are TRBV10-3 and TRBJ1-3; tentative D call: TRBD1 (5 bases). V lost 4 bases and J lost 2, with 18 bases in between. Germline V gene sequence: CDR1 ENHRY, CDR2 SYGVKD. The CDR3 is 17 amino acids. The CDR3 is CAISGTTGEMAGNTIYF. As DNA, the CDR3 is TGTGCCATCAGTGGCACGACGGGGGAGATGGCTGGAAACACCATATATTTT.

This clonotype was observed a few times. The chain combines TRBV28 with TRBJ1-2; TRBD1 agrees at 9 bases. The CDR3 extends over 13 amino acids. The germline CDR1 and CDR2 sequences are MDHEN and SYDVKM. V shed 8 bases, J shed 4 bases, and the junction held 5 bases outside the gene matches. The CDR3 sequence is CASAGQGGYGYTF. The CDR3 DNA reads TGTGCCAGCGCGGGACAGGGAGGCTATGGCTACACCTTC.

The rearrangement uses TRBV6-5 and TRBJ2-3; D might be TRBD1 (5 bases). V was pared by 6 bases and J by 3 bases, with 13 bases between. Germline CDR1 and CDR2: MNHEY and SVGAGI. The length of the CDR3 is 14 residues. CDR3 bases: TGTGCCAGCAGCGGTGGGCAGGGAACAGATACGCAGTATTTT. Its protein is CASSGGQGTDTQYF.

This clonotype was counted only a few times. The chain joins TRBV15 to TRBJ2-5; 8 positions match TRBD2. Germline lookup yields CDR1 LNHNV and CDR2 YYDKDF (reference sequence). V shed 0 bases, J shed 5 bases, and the junction held 11 bases outside the gene matches. The CDR3 extends over 17 amino acids. In nucleotides, the CDR3 is TGTGCCACCAGCAGAGAAGAGCCAGCGGGGGTCGGGGAGACCCAGTACTTC. Residues: CATSREEPAGVGETQYF.

The chain joins TRBV20-1 to TRBJ2-1; 14 bases agree with TRBD2. The J segment lost 0 bases and the V segment lost 6 bases, leaving 10 bases of the junction unmatched. The CDR3 has 18 amino acids. The germline CDR1 and CDR2 sequences are DFQATT and SNEGSKA (reference sequence). CDR3 amino acids: CSASIGTSGSSSYNEQFF. The CDR3 bases are TGCAGTGCATCGATCGGGACTAGCGGGAGCAGCTCCTACAATGAGCAGTTCTTC.